The 10 T cell receptor beta chains below all came from one sample that was sequenced in a study of memory CD4+ T cells and cytomegalovirus serostatus. The table came from immunoSEQ multiplex PCR; TCRdb's copy has only in-frame clones and leaves some out. The table shows around 45,000 clones, with over 65% occurring only once. The sort gate was single viable CD3+CD4+CD8-CD45RO+ cells for memory CD4+ T cells. The sequencing sample was made of memory CD4+ T cells from blood. The receptors were sampled from an adult in good health and CMV-seronegative.

The rearrangement links TRBV11-2 to TRBJ2-7; weak D call: TRBD2 (6 bases). Germline V gene data show CDR1 as SGHAT and CDR2 as FQNNGV. This CDR3 has 13 amino acids. With 1 base removed from V and 3 bases from J, the gap between germline ends came to 7 bases. The CDR3 bases are TGTGCCAGCAGCTTAGTTAGCGGCTACGAGCAGTACTTC. As protein: CASSLVSGYEQYF.

The genes are TRBV19 and TRBJ1-5; D is ambiguous. The CDR3 extends over 12 amino acids. With 7 bases removed from V and 3 bases from J, the gap between germline ends came to 7 bases. Per the germline V gene, CDR1 is LNHDA and CDR2 is SQIVND (reference sequence). CDR3 amino acids: CASTVANQPQHF. The CDR3 DNA reads TGTGCCAGTACAGTGGCCAATCAGCCCCAGCATTTT. Full variable domain (missing parts from reference TRBV19 and TRBJ1-5): DGGITQSPKYLFRKEGQNVTLSCEQNLNHDAMYWYRQDPGQGLRLIYYSQIVNDFQKGDIAEGYSVSREKKESFPLTVTSAQKNPTAFYLCASTVANQPQHFGDGTRLSIL.

This clone appeared a few times. The gene calls are TRBV10-1 and TRBJ1-6, with D possibly TRBD1 on 6 matching bases. Germline CDR1 WNHNN, CDR2 SYGVQD (reference sequence). CDR3 size: 15 residues. V gave up 4 bases and J gave up 9 bases, with 16 bases separating them. CDR3 in amino acids: CASSAQQGIGSPLHF. The CDR3 nucleotides read TGCGCCAGCAGTGCGCAACAGGGCATCGGTTCACCCCTCCACTTT.

This chain connects TRBV20-1 to TRBJ2-5; D gene ambiguous. The CDR3 contains 11 residues. The V end lost 1 base, the J end lost 10 bases, and 10 bases lay between the germline ends. The germline V gene has CDR1 DFQATT and CDR2 SNEGSKA (reference sequence). The CDR3 sequence: CSARVSEFQYF. In DNA, the CDR3 is TGCAGTGCTAGAGTATCTGAGTTCCAGTACTTC.

CDR3 coding DNA: TGTGCCAGCAGTGATCTAGCGCGGTACACAGATACGCAGTATTTT. It translates to CASSDLARYTDTQYF. J is TRBJ2-3 and V is TRBV2, with D possibly matching TRBD2 (6 bases). Germline V CDR1 and CDR2: SNHLY, FYNNEI. V was cut by 3 bases and J by 2 bases, with 12 bases left in between. There are 15 residues in the CDR3.

This clone was counted only a few times. V and J are TRBV4-2 and TRBJ2-1, with D maybe TRBD2 (5 bases). This CDR3 comprises 15 residues. V lost 0 bases to trimming and J lost 10 bases, with 16 bases between them. The germline V gene encodes CDR1 LGHNA and CDR2 YNFKEQ. The CDR3 DNA reads TGTGCCAGCAGCCAAGAAAGAGGGATTAGGTTAGAGCAGTTCTTC. Its protein is CASSQERGIRLEQFF.

The rearrangement links TRBV2 to TRBJ2-2, with D possibly matching TRBD2 (5 bases). V was trimmed by 5 bases and J by 5 bases, leaving 12 bases between them. Germline V gene lookup returns CDR1 SNHLY and CDR2 FYNNEI. The CDR3 covers 14 residues. CDR3 loop: CASSSAGSTGELFF. The DNA for the CDR3 is TGTGCCAGCAGTTCGGCGGGTAGTACCGGGGAGCTGTTTTTT. Complete variable domain (other parts from reference TRBV2 and TRBJ2-2): EPEVTQTPSHQVTQMGQEVILRCVPISNHLYFYWYRQILGQKVEFLVSFYNNEISEKSEIFDDQFSVERPDGSNFTLKIRSTKLEDSAMYFCASSSAGSTGELFFGEGSRLTVL.

The V call is TRBV5-1, the J call TRBJ2-7; D may be TRBD1 (5 bases). Trimming pared 2 bases from V and 2 bases from J, leaving 11 bases between. CDR1 is SGHRS, CDR2 YFSETQ, per germline. CDR3 length: 14 amino acids. CDR3 coding DNA: TGCGCCAGCAGCTTATCAGGGATCGCCTACGAGCAGTACTTC. Amino acids: CASSLSGIAYEQYF.

In the case of this clone: The same CDR3 can be traced to other DNA sequences in this sample. This sequence joins TRBV7-9 and TRBJ1-1; D remains ambiguous. The CDR3 length is 11 residues. Trimming cost V 1 base and J 8 bases, with 5 bases left between them. Germline V gene data show CDR1 as SEHNR and CDR2 as FQNEAQ (reference sequence). CDR3 coding DNA: TGTGCCAGCAGCTTAGTAACGGAAGCTTTCTTT. Amino acid sequence: CASSLVTEAFF.

J is TRBJ2-1 and V is TRBV7-3; tentatively, D is TRBD1 (5 bases). Between the trimmed V and J ends, which lost 2 bases and 8 bases, there was a span of 16 bases. Germline V CDR1 and CDR2: SGHTA, FQGTGA. The CDR3 has 15 residues. CDR3 loop: CASSLLGQGSYEQFF. CDR3 bases: TGTGCCAGCAGCTTATTGGGGCAGGGAAGTTATGAGCAGTTCTTC.